This is a list of T cell receptor beta chains from one sample in a study of shared clonotypes between healthy human individuals. Method: immunoSEQ multiplex PCR; TCRdb's copy keeps in-frame clones and lacks some. The sample consists of some 1.1 million clones, around 77% of them appearing once. The sequenced sample was memory CD4+ T cells from PBMCs. The origin of the receptors is a man between 18 and 35 years old in good health. Some clones in this sample may be carry-over from other donors' samples. The CDR3 runs from the conserved cysteine through the conserved F or W. Fields, in order: J gene, CDR3 length, D gene, clone size, V gene, CDR3 DNA, CDR3 protein. The D gene is left open where the match is weak. Size is stated for part of the rows, as once, few or many counts, or as a class when the clone is expanded.

TRBJ1-5 15 TRBD1 . TRBV2 TGTGCCAGCAGGGGCCCAGGGGGCGCGGGGCAGCCCCAGCATTTT CASRGPGGAGQPQHF
TRBJ2-1 15 TRBD2 . TRBV27 TGTGCCAGCAGTTTCAGCGGGATTTCCTCCAATGAGCAGTTCTTC CASSFSGISSNEQFF
TRBJ1-2 11 . . TRBV29-1 TGCAGCGGGGGAGGGCTCGGGGGCTACACCTTC CSGGGLGGYTF
TRBJ2-1 15 . . TRBV29-1 TGCAGCGTTATCTCCGGGACCGTGGCCTACAATGAGCAGTTCTTC CSVISGTVAYNEQFF
TRBJ2-5 14 . . TRBV5-1 TGCGCCAGCAGCTTGGGGGCGGCCAAAGAGACCCAGTACTTC CASSLGAAKETQYF
TRBJ2-3 13 . . TRBV7-2 TGTGCCAGCAGCCCCTACAGGGCAGATACGCAGTATTTT CASSPYRADTQYF
TRBJ2-3 12 . . TRBV6-6 TGTGCCAGCACCACTTCCCTGCGTACGCAGTATTTT CASTTSLRTQYF
TRBJ2-3 14 TRBD1 . TRBV6-6 TGTGCCAGCAGTTATAGACAGGGGGTTGATACGCAGTATTTT CASSYRQGVDTQYF
TRBJ2-7 13 . . TRBV6-6 TGTGCCAGCAGCCCCCCAGGGCTCTACGAGCAGTATTTC CASSPPGLYEQYF
TRBJ2-1 18 . . TRBV9 TGTGCCAGCAGTCCGACAAGAGATGCCCCACTCGTCTACAATGAGCAGTTCTTC CASSPTRDAPLVYNEQFF
TRBJ1-3 15 TRBD1 . TRBV9 TGTGCCAGCAGCGTGGGACAGAGCTCTGGAAACACCATATATTTT CASSVGQSSGNTIYF
TRBJ2-7 16 . . TRBV9 TGTGCCAGCAGCCTCCGGAGGAGTGGGGCCTTCTACGAGCAGTACTTC CASSLRRSGAFYEQYF
TRBJ1-4 15 . . TRBV6-5 TGTGCCAGCAGTAATCTTGGGACCAAAAGGGGAAAACTGTTTTTT CASSNLGTKRGKLFF
TRBJ2-1 11 . many TRBV28 TGTGCCAGCAGGGACTACAATGAGCAGTTCTTC CASRDYNEQFF
TRBJ2-1 12 . . TRBV27 TGTGCCAGCAGTTTACCTGGGACAAATTGGTTCTTC CASSLPGTNWFF
TRBJ1-5 14 . few TRBV7-8 TGTGCCAGCAGCTTACTTGTTGGGGATCAGCCCCAGCATTTT CASSLLVGDQPQHF
TRBJ1-1 15 TRBD1 . TRBV28 TGTGCCAGCAGTCCAAACAGGGGACTGAACACTGAAGCTTTCTTT CASSPNRGLNTEAFF
TRBJ2-3 12 . . TRBV5-1 TGCGCCAGCAGCTCTTTCACAGATACGCAGTATTTT CASSSFTDTQYF
TRBJ2-3 16 TRBD2 few TRBV5-4 TGTGCCAGCAGCCAACTAGCGGGAGGGCCCACAGATACGCAGTATTTT CASSQLAGGPTDTQYF
TRBJ1-1 13 . once TRBV6-1 TGTGCCAGCAGTGGTGGGGTCGCGACTGAAGCTTTCTTT CASSGGVATEAFF
TRBJ2-3 15 . . TRBV7-9 TGTGCCAGCAGCCCTACGGGGTTCGGCACAGATACGCAGTATTTT CASSPTGFGTDTQYF
TRBJ2-7 16 TRBD2 . TRBV7-3 TGTGCCAGCAGCTTAGAGGGGACTAGCGGAGCCTACGAGCAGTACTTC CASSLEGTSGAYEQYF
TRBJ2-7 14 TRBD2 . TRBV7-9 TGTGCCAGCAGCCGAGGCCCCCTAGCGGGAGAGCAGTACTTC CASSRGPLAGEQYF
TRBJ2-5 16 . once TRBV19 TGTGCCAGTAGTATACGGAGGGGATGGCCCGAGGAGACCCAGTACTTC CASSIRRGWPEETQYF
TRBJ2-5 14 TRBD2 . TRBV6-1 TGTGCCAGCAGTCCCGGACTAGCGGGAGAGACCCAGTACTTC CASSPGLAGETQYF
TRBJ1-2 13 TRBD1 . TRBV11-1 TGTGCCAGCAGAGGACAGGGGAACTATGGCTACACCTTC CASRGQGNYGYTF
TRBJ1-5 15 . many TRBV4-1 TGCGCCAGCAGTTCCCCGGGACAAGTTTACCAGCCCCAGCATTTT CASSSPGQVYQPQHF
TRBJ1-5 14 . once TRBV5-5 TGTGCCAGCAGCTTATGGGGTAACAATCAGCCCCAGCATTTT CASSLWGNNQPQHF
TRBJ1-5 16 . . TRBV6-6 TGTGCCAGCACCGACCGGGGCGGGACATTTAATCAGCCCCAGCATTTT CASTDRGGTFNQPQHF
TRBJ2-2 16 . once TRBV5-4 TGTGCCAGCAGCTTGGGTGGCAGGGGGAACACCGGGGAGCTGTTTTTT CASSLGGRGNTGELFF
TRBJ2-1 15 TRBD2 . TRBV4-1 TGCGCCAGCAGCCCTGCCGGCGGGAGGAATAATGAGCAGTTCTTC CASSPAGGRNNEQFF
TRBJ2-7 12 . . TRBV18 TGTGCCAGCTCACCCGACAACTACGAGCAGTACTTC CASSPDNYEQYF
TRBJ1-4 14 . . TRBV11-2 TGTGCCAGCAGCTTACCGGGGTTGGGTGAAAAACTGTTTTTT CASSLPGLGEKLFF
TRBJ2-3 14 . . TRBV5-1 TGCGCCAGCAGCTTGGGGCAGCCCACAGATACGCAGTATTTT CASSLGQPTDTQYF
TRBJ2-1 14 TRBD2 . TRBV5-4 TGTGCCAGCAGCTCTACTAGCGGGAGCAATGAGCAGTTCTTC CASSSTSGSNEQFF
TRBJ2-5 14 . . TRBV7-2 TGTGCCAGCAGCTTAGCAGGGCCCAGTAAGACCCAGTACTTC CASSLAGPSKTQYF
TRBJ1-2 14 . once TRBV6-6 TGTGCCAGCAGTTGGGAGGGGGGGGCCTATGGCTACACCTTC CASSWEGGAYGYTF
TRBJ2-5 15 TRBD1 . TRBV18 TGTGCCAGCTCACCACCCGGACAGGGGGGAGAGACCCAGTACTTC CASSPPGQGGETQYF
TRBJ2-5 14 . . TRBV29-1 TGCAGCGTTGTCGGAAGGGAGGAGGGGGAGACCCAGTACTTC CSVVGREEGETQYF
TRBJ1-4 12 . . TRBV2 TGTGCCAGCAGTGGGAATAATGAAAAACTGTTTTTT CASSGNNEKLFF
TRBJ1-4 11 . once TRBV20-1 TGCAGTGCTCCCGAATCGGCAAAACTGTTTTTT CSAPESAKLFF
TRBJ1-5 17 . . TRBV28 TGTGCCAGCAGTCCCGTGGCAGGGGTGCTTAGCAATCAGCCCCAGCATTTT CASSPVAGVLSNQPQHF
TRBJ1-3 17 . . TRBV5-4 TGTGCCAGCAGCTTGGGAGGGACACAGCTAGCCGGAAACACCATATATTTT CASSLGGTQLAGNTIYF
TRBJ1-3 16 TRBD1 . TRBV13 TGTGCCAGCAGCTCCAGGACAGGGTTAGGAGGAAACACCATATATTTT CASSSRTGLGGNTIYF
TRBJ2-5 12 . few TRBV6-6 TGTGCCAGCTCGACGGGTGTCCAGACCCAGTACTTC CASSTGVQTQYF
TRBJ2-1 17 . few TRBV4-2 TGTGCCAGCAGCCAAGAACCCTCCACCAGCTCCTACAATGAGCAGTTCTTC CASSQEPSTSSYNEQFF
TRBJ2-1 15 TRBD2 . TRBV7-3 TGTGCCAGCAGCTTAAACAGCGGGACCTACAATGAGCAGTTCTTC CASSLNSGTYNEQFF
TRBJ2-5 14 . . TRBV5-8 TGTGCCAGCAGCTCCAGGGGTTTGAGGGAGACCCAGTACTTC CASSSRGLRETQYF
TRBJ1-2 17 TRBD1 . TRBV2 TGTGCCAGCCTGAGAGGGGGGCACAGGGGTGGTGACTATGGCTACACCTTC CASLRGGHRGGDYGYTF